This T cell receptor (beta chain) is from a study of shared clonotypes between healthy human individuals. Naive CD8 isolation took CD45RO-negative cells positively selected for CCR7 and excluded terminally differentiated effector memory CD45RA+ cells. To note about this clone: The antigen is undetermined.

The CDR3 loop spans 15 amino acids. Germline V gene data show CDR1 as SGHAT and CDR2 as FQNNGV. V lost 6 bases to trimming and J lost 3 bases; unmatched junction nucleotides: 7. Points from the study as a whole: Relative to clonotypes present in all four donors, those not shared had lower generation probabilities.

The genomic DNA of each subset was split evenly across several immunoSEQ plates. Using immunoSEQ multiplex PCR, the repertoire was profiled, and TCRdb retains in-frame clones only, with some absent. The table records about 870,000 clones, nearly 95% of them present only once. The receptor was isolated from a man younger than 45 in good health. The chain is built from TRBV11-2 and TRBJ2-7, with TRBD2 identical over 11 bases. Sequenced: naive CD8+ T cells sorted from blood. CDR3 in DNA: TGTGCCAGCAGTGCTCGACTAGCGGGACACTACGAGCAGTACTTC. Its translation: CASSARLAGHYEQYF.